Shown below are 26 T cell receptor beta chains from a single sample sequenced in a study of radiotherapy plus CTLA-4 blockade in lung cancer. Produced via immunoSEQ multiplex PCR; TCRdb's table is partial and in-frame only. The repertoire has 80,000 or so clones, more than 60% of them found once; the top ten carry 22%. This sample comprised peripheral blood, obtained from a patient treated with radiotherapy plus ipilimumab. These receptors originate from a human donor with non-small cell lung cancer whose response to radiotherapy plus ipilimumab could not be evaluated. Some clones in this sample may be carry-over from other donors' samples.

V usage is TRBV7-9 and J usage is TRBJ2-3, with TRBD2 matching over 10 bases. Trimming took 5 bases from V and 6 from J; bases not matched to a gene: 5. The CDR3 covers 14 residues. The germline V gene has CDR1 SEHNR and CDR2 FQNEAQ (reference sequence). The DNA of the CDR3 is TGTGCCAGCAGCGCCGGGACTAGCGCGGATACGCAGTATTTT. Protein sequence: CASSAGTSADTQYF.

The chain links TRBV29-1 to TRBJ2-5; 16 bases agree with TRBD2. The CDR3 is made up of 15 amino acids. Germline values: CDR1 SQVTM, CDR2 ANQGSEA. Germline trimming cut 4 bases from V and 2 bases from J; bases unmatched to any gene: 1. The CDR3 protein is CSVVGLAGGQETQYF. CDR3 in DNA: TGCAGCGTTGTGGGACTAGCGGGGGGGCAAGAGACCCAGTACTTC.

The CDR3 bases are TGTGCCAGATCACTCGGCGGGGACTATGGCTACACCTTC. Encoded protein: CARSLGGDYGYTF. This chain connects TRBV7-2 to TRBJ1-2; D unresolved. From germline, CDR1 is SGHTA and CDR2 FQGNSA. V lost 9 bases and J lost 3, with 14 bases in between. The CDR3 length is 13 residues.

By sample share, this clone is medium-sized (0.01 to 0.1%). CDR3 protein: CASSLRQGKETQYF. Written as DNA, the CDR3 is TGTGCCAGCTCACTCCGACAGGGGAAAGAGACCCAGTACTTC. The genes are TRBV18 and TRBJ2-5, with 8 bases matching TRBD1. The CDR3 contains 14 residues. The germline V gene encodes CDR1 KGHSH and CDR2 LQKENI. V shed 4 bases, J shed 3 bases, and the junction held 4 bases outside the gene matches. Together with reference TRBV18 and TRBJ2-5, the CDR3 gives the full variable domain: NAGVMQNPRHLVRRRGQEARLRCSPMKGHSHVYWYRQLPEEGLKFMVYLQKENIIDESGMPKERFSAEFPKEGPSILRIQQVVRGDSAAYFCASSLRQGKETQYFGPGTRLLVL.

In this sample, this clone turned up a few times. This chain connects TRBV28 to TRBJ1-6; TRBD1 aligns across 7 bases. The length of the CDR3 is 13 residues. Per germline, CDR1 MDHEN and CDR2 SYDVKM. Losses at the gene ends were 6 bases for V and 7 bases for J; bases not matched to a gene: 3. The CDR3 reads CASRQQGNSPLHF. The CDR3 nucleotides read TGTGCCAGCAGACAACAGGGGAATTCACCCCTCCACTTT.

The chain has TRBV7-2 and TRBJ1-1; D gene unclear. The V end was cut by 1 base, the J end by 1 base, with 4 bases between. The CDR3 sequence is 13 residues long. Germline V CDR1 and CDR2: SGHTA, FQGNSA. The CDR3 DNA reads TGTGCCAGCAGCTTAGGTAGGAACACTGAAGCTTTCTTT. Translating gives CASSLGRNTEAFF. Together with reference TRBV7-2 and TRBJ1-1, the CDR3 gives the full variable domain: GAGVSQSPSNKVTEKGKDVELRCDPISGHTALYWYRQSLGQGLEFLIYFQGNSAPDKSGLPSDRFSAERTGGSVSTLTIQRTQQEDSAVYLCASSLGRNTEAFFGQGTRLTVV.

The V and J genes are TRBV7-9 and TRBJ2-7, with a weak D call TRBD1 (5 bases). The CDR3 is made up of 16 amino acids. Trimming removed 4 bases at V and 0 bases at J, with 16 bases between. CDR1 is SEHNR, CDR2 FQNEAQ, per germline (reference sequence). This CDR3 is CASSSPQGKSSYEQYF. CDR3 DNA: TGTGCCAGCAGCTCGCCTCAGGGCAAGAGCTCCTACGAGCAGTACTTC.

A word on this clone: Other nucleotide sequences in the sample specify the same CDR3. The CDR3 DNA sequence: TGTGCCAGCTCACCACCCGGGCAAGAGACCCAGTACTTC. Translating gives CASSPPGQETQYF. The chain combines TRBV18 with TRBJ2-5; D is uncertain. This CDR3 contains 13 residues. Per the germline V gene, CDR1 is KGHSH and CDR2 is LQKENI. Trimming took off 0 bases at V and 2 bases at J, with 4 bases between the two ends.

This clone turned up a few times. V is TRBV7-8 and J is TRBJ1-1; D is unresolved. Trimming stripped 7 bases from V and 3 bases from J, with 21 bases between. The CDR3 is made up of 16 amino acids. Per germline, CDR1 SGHVS and CDR2 FQNEAQ. CDR3 coding DNA: TGTGCCAGCACCAGCTCGAGGAATAGCATGTACACTGAAGCTTTCTTT. Residues: CASTSSRNSMYTEAFF.

V gene TRBV2 combines with J gene TRBJ1-2; the match to TRBD1 covers 9 bases. This CDR3 region has 15 residues. Germline loops: CDR1 SNHLY, CDR2 FYNNEI. Trimming cost V 2 bases and J 4 bases; bases outside gene matches: 5. This CDR3 reads CASSESGTGIYGYTF. For the CDR3, the DNA is TGTGCCAGCAGTGAAAGTGGGACAGGGATCTATGGCTACACCTTC.

The gene calls are TRBV6-6 and TRBJ2-7; 7 bases align to TRBD2. V was clipped by 6 bases and J by 1 base; unmatched bases: 3. This CDR3 is built from 13 residues. Germline CDR1 MNHNY, CDR2 SVGAGI (reference sequence). The CDR3: CASSSGISYEQYF. CDR3 in DNA: TGTGCCAGCAGCAGCGGGATATCCTACGAGCAGTACTTC.

The chain links TRBV18 to TRBJ2-3, with a weak D call TRBD2 (6 bases). Germline lookup yields CDR1 KGHSH and CDR2 LQKENI. The CDR3 contains 18 residues. Trimming took 0 bases from V and 4 from J, leaving 20 bases between them. The CDR3 spells CASSPPQPILEGPDTQYF. As DNA, the CDR3 is TGTGCCAGCTCACCACCTCAGCCAATCTTGGAGGGGCCAGATACGCAGTATTTT.

For the CDR3, the DNA is TGTGCCAGCAGCCCAGGGACAGGGGGTGGAGTCGAGCAGTACTTC. This codes for CASSPGTGGGVEQYF. V and J are TRBV7-2 and TRBJ2-7, with TRBD1 identical over 11 bases. Germline CDR1 reads SGHTA; CDR2 reads FQGNSA. The CDR3 length is 15 residues. Germline trimming cut 5 bases from V and 6 bases from J; bases unmatched to any gene: 9.

The genes are TRBV19 and TRBJ1-5, with 7 positions matching TRBD1. The length of the CDR3 is 14 residues. Germline loops: CDR1 LNHDA, CDR2 SQIVND (reference sequence). Unmatched junction bases numbered 9, after V lost 8 bases and J lost 5 bases. The CDR3 nucleotides read TGTGCCAGTTCTCTGGACAGGTCCGATCAGCCCCAGCATTTT. Amino acids: CASSLDRSDQPQHF.

The rearrangement uses TRBV27 and TRBJ1-3; TRBD1 agrees at 8 bases. Germline V gene data show CDR1 as MNHEY and CDR2 as SMNVEV (reference sequence). CDR3 size: 14 residues. The V gene end was trimmed by 3 bases and the J gene end by 7 bases; junction bases not matched to a gene: 5. The CDR3 reads CASSLGTGGNTIYF. In DNA form, the CDR3 reads TGTGCCAGCAGTTTGGGGACAGGAGGGAACACCATATATTTT.

V gene TRBV25-1 combines with J gene TRBJ2-1, with TRBD2 matching over 7 bases. CDR1 MGHDK and CDR2 SYGVNS come from the germline V gene. V dropped 5 bases and J dropped 10; count of bases not matched to a gene: 17. The CDR3 sequence is 16 residues long. CDR3 amino acids: CASSQSGERAAGEQFF. CDR3 in DNA: TGTGCCAGCAGTCAGAGCGGGGAGCGGGCCGCCGGGGAGCAGTTCTTC.

The gene calls are TRBV5-1 and TRBJ2-7; 10 bases are a match to TRBD1. Losses at the gene ends were 4 bases for V and 4 bases for J; bases not matched to a gene: 5. Germline CDR1 is SGHRS and CDR2 is YFSETQ. This CDR3 contains 14 residues. CDR3 in DNA: TGCGCCAGCAGCCCGGGACAGGGGTTTTACGAGCAGTACTTC. Translating gives CASSPGQGFYEQYF.

The chain's CDR3 is CASSQDPQGWAYGYTF. The CDR3 DNA reads TGCGCCAGCAGCCAAGATCCCCAGGGATGGGCCTATGGCTACACCTTC. J is TRBJ1-2 and V is TRBV4-1; perhaps TRBD1 as D (5 bases). The CDR3 spans 16 residues. The V end was cut by 0 bases, the J end by 4 bases, with 15 bases between. CDR1 is MGHRA, CDR2 YSYEKL, per germline.

The rearrangement links TRBV9 to TRBJ2-6; the D gene is possibly TRBD2 (6 bases). The length of the CDR3 is 19 residues. Trimming took off 1 base at V and 0 bases at J, with 17 bases between the two ends. CDR1 and CDR2 (germline): SGDLS, YYNGEE. The CDR3 sequence is CASSVYGTLTVSGANVLTF. CDR3 DNA: TGTGCCAGCAGCGTATACGGGACTCTGACGGTCTCTGGGGCCAACGTCCTGACTTTC.

V usage is TRBV18 and J usage is TRBJ2-7; a weak D match, TRBD1 (6 bases). Trimming shortened V by 3 bases and J by 2 bases, and 11 bases separated the two germline ends. The germline CDR1 and CDR2 sequences are KGHSH and LQKENI. The CDR3 runs to 14 residues. Written as DNA, the CDR3 is TGTGCCAGCTCACCCGGTGAGGGGGCCTACGAGCAGTACTTC. Residues: CASSPGEGAYEQYF. Looking up the rest from reference TRBV18 and TRBJ2-7 gives the full variable domain: NAGVMQNPRHLVRRRGQEARLRCSPMKGHSHVYWYRQLPEEGLKFMVYLQKENIIDESGMPKERFSAEFPKEGPSILRIQQVVRGDSAAYFCASSPGEGAYEQYFGPGTRLTVT.

The rearrangement joins TRBV7-9 to TRBJ1-2, with TRBD1 identical over 9 bases. Germline values: CDR1 SEHNR, CDR2 FQNEAQ (reference sequence). The CDR3 contains 15 residues. Trimming cost V 0 bases and J 4 bases; bases outside gene matches: 3. CDR3 sequence: CASSLALGQGYGYTF. CDR3 bases: TGTGCCAGCAGCTTAGCGCTGGGACAGGGCTATGGCTACACCTTC.

The CDR3 nucleotides read TGTGCCTCGGATGCAGGGGCGAACACCGGGGAGCTGTTTTTT. Its protein product is CASDAGANTGELFF. This chain connects TRBV28 to TRBJ2-2; maybe TRBD1 (6 bases). Germline V lookup: CDR1 MDHEN, CDR2 SYDVKM. The CDR3 contains 14 residues. Trimming shortened V by 11 bases and J by 0 bases, and 13 bases separated the two germline ends. Based on the CDR3 plus reference TRBV28 and TRBJ2-2, the full variable domain is DVKVTQSSRYLVKRTGEKVFLECVQDMDHENMFWYRQDPGLGLRLIYFSYDVKMKEKGDIPEGYSVSREKKERFSLILESASTNQTSMYLCASDAGANTGELFFGEGSRLTVL.

The chain uses TRBV19 and TRBJ2-2; 8 bases agree with TRBD2. The CDR3 loop spans 15 amino acids. The V segment lost 6 bases and the J segment 6 bases; nucleotides outside the gene matches: 9. CDR1 is LNHDA, CDR2 SQIVND, per germline (reference sequence). The CDR3 reads CASSINRGGPGELFF. CDR3 nucleotides: TGTGCCAGTAGCATAAATCGGGGGGGGCCCGGGGAGCTGTTTTTT.

This clone was observed a single time. V and J are TRBV5-6 and TRBJ2-1, with TRBD2 matching over 7 bases. The length of the CDR3 is 14 residues. Germline V gives CDR1 SGHDT, CDR2 YYEEEE. Trimming cost V 0 bases and J 5 bases; bases outside gene matches: 2. The CDR3 reads CASSLGTRDNEQFF. The CDR3 DNA is TGTGCCAGCAGCTTGGGGACTAGGGACAATGAGCAGTTCTTC.

This clone was found once. CDR3 region: CASSLDGLPSGGYTF. The DNA for the CDR3 is TGTGCCAGCAGCTTAGACGGCCTCCCATCGGGAGGCTACACCTTC. The rearrangement uses TRBV11-3 and TRBJ1-2, with D unresolved. Germline V gene data show CDR1 as SGHNT and CDR2 as YENEEA. The CDR3 totals 15 residues. V was trimmed by 0 bases and J by 8 bases, leaving 16 bases between them.

The chain is built from TRBV5-1 and TRBJ2-3, with D possibly TRBD2 on 5 matching bases. Trimming took off 0 bases at V and 14 bases at J, with 19 bases between the two ends. The CDR3 extends over 14 amino acids. The germline CDR1 and CDR2 sequences are SGHRS and YFSETQ. Written as DNA, the CDR3 is TGCGCCAGCAGCTTGGACCGCGCGGAGGAGCGGCGGTATTTT. Its translation is CASSLDRAEERRYF.